The 10 T cell receptor beta chains in this list originate from one sample, sequenced in a study of blood T cell repertoires in COVID-19. Data came from immunoSEQ multiplex PCR; TCRdb stores just in-frame clones and leaves some out. The sample holds about 100,000 clones; about 85% are singletons and the top ten take roughly 13%. The specimen was peripheral blood. These receptors were collected from a human donor in a cohort sampled during active COVID-19.

CDR3 in amino acids: CAWSVSREQFF. CDR3 in DNA: TGTGCCTGGAGTGTAAGTCGGGAGCAGTTCTTC. The V call is TRBV30, the J call TRBJ2-1; D unresolved. V gave up 0 bases and J gave up 10 bases, with 7 bases separating them. Germline lookup yields CDR1 GTSNPN and CDR2 SVGIG (reference sequence). This CDR3 spans 11 amino acids.

The chain employs TRBV19 and TRBJ1-1; 12 nucleotides line up with TRBD1. V lost 4 bases, J lost 8 bases, and 5 bases stayed unmatched. This CDR3 has 14 residues. CDR1 and CDR2 (germline): LNHDA, SQIVND (reference sequence). The CDR3 protein is CASSKGTGGAEAFF. DNA for the CDR3: TGTGCCAGTAGTAAAGGGACAGGGGGCGCAGAAGCTTTCTTT. Full variable domain (missing parts from reference TRBV19 and TRBJ1-1): DGGITQSPKYLFRKEGQNVTLSCEQNLNHDAMYWYRQDPGQGLRLIYYSQIVNDFQKGDIAEGYSVSREKKESFPLTVTSAQKNPTAFYLCASSKGTGGAEAFFGQGTRLTVV.

CDR3 coding DNA: TGTGCCAGCGGAGGGCGACTAGCGGGAGAGACCCAGTACTTC. This codes for CASGGRLAGETQYF. The rearrangement uses TRBV2 and TRBJ2-5, with TRBD2 matching over 10 bases. This CDR3 spans 14 amino acids. Germline V gene data show CDR1 as SNHLY and CDR2 as FYNNEI. V lost 8 bases to trimming and J lost 4 bases; unmatched junction nucleotides: 7.

This chain links TRBV15 with TRBJ2-2; D might be TRBD1 (6 bases). With 4 bases removed from V and 8 bases from J, the gap between germline ends came to 20 bases. Germline lookup yields CDR1 LNHNV and CDR2 YYDKDF (reference sequence). This CDR3 is 16 amino acids long. The CDR3, as DNA: TGTGCCACCAGCACACAAATTACAGGGTTCTGGGGGGAGCTGTTTTTT. It yields the protein CATSTQITGFWGELFF.

This chain joins TRBV3-1 (or the pseudogene TRBV3-2) and TRBJ1-2; 7 positions match TRBD1. CDR3 size: 15 residues. Germline CDR1 and CDR2: LGHDT and YNNKEL (reference sequence). The ends lost 4 bases at V and 0 bases at J; junction bases unmatched: 5. CDR3 residues: CASSPGTEANYGYTF. The CDR3 nucleotides are TGTGCCAGCAGCCCCGGGACAGAAGCTAACTATGGCTACACCTTC.

The gene calls are TRBV7-9 and TRBJ2-7; D ambiguous. V dropped 5 bases and J dropped 7 bases, with 9 bases sitting between them. The CDR3 is made up of 11 amino acids. CDR1 and CDR2 from the germline V gene are SEHNR and FQNEAQ (reference sequence). CDR3 protein: CASSARWEQYF. Here the CDR3 DNA reads TGTGCCAGCAGCGCTAGGTGGGAGCAGTACTTC.

This CDR3 is CASSFVSGGLNNEQFF. In DNA form, the CDR3 reads TGTGCCAGCAGTTTCGTTAGCGGGGGGCTGAACAATGAGCAGTTCTTC. The chain recombines TRBV28 with TRBJ2-1, with 10 nucleotides matching TRBD2. The junction had 7 bases not matched to a gene; V was cut back by 3 bases and J by 5 bases. Per the germline V gene, CDR1 is MDHEN and CDR2 is SYDVKM. The CDR3 totals 16 residues.

The chain has TRBV4-1 and TRBJ1-2; the D is unclear. The V end lost 0 bases, the J end lost 1 base, and 9 bases lay between the germline ends. Germline assignment: CDR1 MGHRA and CDR2 YSYEKL. This CDR3 region has 15 residues. This CDR3 is CASSQEVTVNYGYTF. In DNA, the CDR3 is TGCGCCAGCAGCCAAGAGGTTACGGTTAACTATGGCTACACCTTC.

This rearrangement joins TRBV5-1 to TRBJ2-3; 7 nucleotides line up with TRBD2. J was trimmed by 14 bases and V by 2 bases; bases with no gene match: 5. CDR1 SGHRS and CDR2 YFSETQ come from the germline V gene. The CDR3 runs to 11 residues. This chain's CDR3 is CASSFAGVGYF. CDR3 nucleotides: TGCGCCAGCAGCTTCGCGGGAGTAGGGTATTTT.

This chain links TRBV5-4 with TRBJ2-3; TRBD2 aligns across 16 bases. The V segment lost 2 bases and the J segment 0 bases; nucleotides outside the gene matches: 3. CDR1 and CDR2 (germline): SGHNT, YYREEE (reference sequence). The CDR3 extends over 18 amino acids. In DNA form, the CDR3 reads TGTGCCAGCAGCTTATTGGGACTAGCGGGAGGGAGCACAGATACGCAGTATTTT. It specifies CASSLLGLAGGSTDTQYF.